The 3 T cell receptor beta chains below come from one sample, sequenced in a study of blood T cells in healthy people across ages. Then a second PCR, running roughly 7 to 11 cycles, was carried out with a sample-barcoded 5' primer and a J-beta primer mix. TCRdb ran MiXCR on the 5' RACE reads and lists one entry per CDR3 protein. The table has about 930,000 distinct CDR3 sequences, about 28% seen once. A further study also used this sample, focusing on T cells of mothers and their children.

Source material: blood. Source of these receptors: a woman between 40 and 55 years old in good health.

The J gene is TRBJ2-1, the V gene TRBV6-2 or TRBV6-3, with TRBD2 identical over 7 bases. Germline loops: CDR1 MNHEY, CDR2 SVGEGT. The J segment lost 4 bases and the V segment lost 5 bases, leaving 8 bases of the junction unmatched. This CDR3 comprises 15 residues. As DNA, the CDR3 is TGTGCCAGCAGTAGCTCTAGCGGCCTGTACAATGAGCAGTTCTTC. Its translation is CASSSSSGLYNEQFF.

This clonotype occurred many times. The CDR3 coding sequence is TGCAGTGCTAGAGAACGGGACAGGGGGCGCGTTAACTATGGCTACACCTTC. Its translation: CSARERDRGRVNYGYTF. V and J are TRBV20-1 and TRBJ1-2, with 12 bases lining up with TRBD1. The germline CDR1 and CDR2 sequences are DFQATT and SNEGSKA (reference sequence). The V gene end was trimmed by 0 bases and the J gene end by 1 base; junction bases not matched to a gene: 6. The CDR3 is 17 residues long.

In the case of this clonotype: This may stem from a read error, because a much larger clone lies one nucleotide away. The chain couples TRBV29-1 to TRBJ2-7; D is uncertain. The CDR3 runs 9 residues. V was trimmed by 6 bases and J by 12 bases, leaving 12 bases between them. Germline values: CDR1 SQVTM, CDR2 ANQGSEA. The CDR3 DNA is TGCAGCGTCGACACTGGTGGGTACTTC. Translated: CSVDTGGYF.